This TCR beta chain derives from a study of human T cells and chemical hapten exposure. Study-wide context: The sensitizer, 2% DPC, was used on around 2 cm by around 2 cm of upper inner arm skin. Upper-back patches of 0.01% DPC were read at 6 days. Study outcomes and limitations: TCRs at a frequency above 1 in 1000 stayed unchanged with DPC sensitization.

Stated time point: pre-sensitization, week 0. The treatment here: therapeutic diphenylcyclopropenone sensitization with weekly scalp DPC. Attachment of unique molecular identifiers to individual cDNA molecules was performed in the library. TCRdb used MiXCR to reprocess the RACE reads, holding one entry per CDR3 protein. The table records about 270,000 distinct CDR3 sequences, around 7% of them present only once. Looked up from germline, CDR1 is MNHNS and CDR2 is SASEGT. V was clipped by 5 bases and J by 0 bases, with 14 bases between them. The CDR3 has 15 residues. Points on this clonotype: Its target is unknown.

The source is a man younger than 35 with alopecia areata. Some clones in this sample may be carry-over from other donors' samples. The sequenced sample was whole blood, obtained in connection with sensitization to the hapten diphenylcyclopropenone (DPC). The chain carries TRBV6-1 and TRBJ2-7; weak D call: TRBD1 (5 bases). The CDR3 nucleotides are TGTGCCAGCAGTAGGGGTCAAGGGGCCTCCTACGAGCAGTACGTC. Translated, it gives CASSRGQGASYEQYV.